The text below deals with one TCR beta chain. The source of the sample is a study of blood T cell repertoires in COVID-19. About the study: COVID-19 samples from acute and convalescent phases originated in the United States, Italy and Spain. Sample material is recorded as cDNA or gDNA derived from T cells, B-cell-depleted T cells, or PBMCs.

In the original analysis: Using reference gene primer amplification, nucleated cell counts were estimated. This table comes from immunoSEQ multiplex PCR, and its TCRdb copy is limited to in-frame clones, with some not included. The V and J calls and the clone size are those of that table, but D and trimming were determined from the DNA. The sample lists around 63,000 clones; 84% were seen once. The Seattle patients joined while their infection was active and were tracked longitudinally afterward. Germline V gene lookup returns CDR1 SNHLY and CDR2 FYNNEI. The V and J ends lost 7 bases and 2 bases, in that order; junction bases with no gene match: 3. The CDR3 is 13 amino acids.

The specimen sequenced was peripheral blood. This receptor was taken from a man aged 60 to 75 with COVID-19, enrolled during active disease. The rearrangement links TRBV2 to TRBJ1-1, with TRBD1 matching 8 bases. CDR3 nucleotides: TGTGCCAGCACCGGGACAGGCAACACTGAAGCTTTCTTT. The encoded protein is CASTGTGNTEAFF.